These 22 T cell receptor beta chains came from one sample sequenced in a study of Graves' ophthalmopathy and Graves' hyperthyroidism. Amplification of TCR beta CDR3 regions used RNA transcripts. RT-PCR in the first round used HTBI primers; a second-round multiplex PCR followed. In TCRdb, the multiplex PCR reads were re-called with MiXCR into one record per CDR3 protein. This table has about 380,000 distinct CDR3 sequences, just over 15% appearing once. Sequencing input: peripheral blood. Receptor source: a woman aged 18-29 years with stable Graves' hyperthyroidism.

This clonotype showed up many times. The chain employs TRBV12-3 or TRBV12-4 and TRBJ2-7; the match to TRBD1 covers 8 bases. V lost 5 bases, J lost 2 bases, and 8 bases stayed unmatched. This CDR3 is 15 amino acids long. CDR3 in DNA: TGTGCCAGCAGTCCCCGCGGACAGGGAGCCTACGAGCAGTACTTC. This gives the protein CASSPRGQGAYEQYF.

Comment on this clonotype: This may come from a read error, since a much larger clone is one base off. In this CDR3 the conserved last residue, phenylalanine or tryptophan, is missing, so a read error is likely. This CDR3 is CASSSEGGPRGYTV. CDR3 nucleotide sequence: TGCGCCAGCAGCTCCGAAGGGGGGCCTCGTGGCTACACCGTC. The chain has TRBV5-1 and TRBJ1-2, with a weak D call TRBD1 (6 bases). Germline V gene data show CDR1 as SGHRS and CDR2 as YFSETQ. Trimming shortened V by 3 bases and J by 7 bases, and 16 bases separated the two germline ends. The CDR3 has 14 residues.

The V gene is TRBV20-1, the J gene TRBJ2-5; D may be TRBD2 (5 bases). The CDR3 sequence is 14 residues long. Between the trimmed V and J ends, which lost 4 bases and 4 bases, there was a span of 16 bases. The germline V gene encodes CDR1 DFQATT and CDR2 SNEGSKA (reference sequence). CDR3 sequence reads: CSAKPPTGGETQYF. In DNA, the CDR3 is TGCAGTGCTAAACCTCCGACCGGAGGAGAGACCCAGTACTTC.

This clonotype occurred a few times. This chain links TRBV3-1 with TRBJ1-1; weak D call: TRBD1 (6 bases). This CDR3 spans 16 amino acids. Trimming took 0 bases from V and 4 from J, leaving 15 bases between them. Germline V gene data show CDR1 as LGHDT and CDR2 as YNNKEL (reference sequence). CDR3 loop: CASSQDRRGAGTEAFF. CDR3 bases: TGTGCCAGCAGCCAAGACAGAAGGGGGGCAGGCACTGAAGCTTTCTTT.

This chain links TRBV6-1 with TRBJ2-2; 7 bases map to TRBD2. Germline V CDR1 and CDR2: MNHNS, SASEGT. The CDR3 runs to 15 residues. V lost 7 bases to trimming and J lost 7 bases; unmatched junction nucleotides: 12. CDR3 DNA: TGTGCCAGCACTGGAGAGGCGGGAGCGGGCGGGGAGCTGTTTTTT. Translation: CASTGEAGAGGELFF.

This clonotype was found many times. The DNA for the CDR3 is TGTGCCAGTAACAGGGGGGGGAACACTGAAGCTTTCTTT. This encodes CASNRGGNTEAFF. The chain uses TRBV27 and TRBJ1-1; 8 bases match TRBD1. The CDR3 covers 13 residues. Germline assignment: CDR1 MNHEY and CDR2 SMNVEV (reference sequence). V was pared by 9 bases and J by 1 base, with 4 bases of the junction left unmatched.

This clonotype was recorded many times. The V call is TRBV11-2, the J call TRBJ1-3, with D uncertain. V was pared by 6 bases and J by 0 bases, with 9 bases between. The CDR3 totals 14 residues. Germline V gene lookup returns CDR1 SGHAT and CDR2 FQNNGV. The CDR3 coding sequence is TGTGCCAGCAGTCAACCAGGCTCTGGAAACACCATATATTTT. Translating it yields CASSQPGSGNTIYF.

This clonotype was seen repeatedly, ten times or more. V is TRBV4-1 and J is TRBJ1-1; TRBD1 matches at 7 bases. Per the germline V gene, CDR1 is MGHRA and CDR2 is YSYEKL. The CDR3 is 13 residues long. V lost 5 bases to trimming and J lost 6 bases; unmatched junction nucleotides: 6. This chain's CDR3 is CASSFDRVAEAFF. CDR3 DNA sequence: TGCGCCAGCAGCTTTGACAGGGTGGCTGAAGCTTTCTTT.

Ten or more counts support this clonotype. The chain links TRBV11-2 to TRBJ1-1; TRBD1 matches at 11 bases. The CDR3 contains 16 residues. Per the germline V gene, CDR1 is SGHAT and CDR2 is FQNNGV. Trimming took 3 bases from V and 7 from J; bases not matched to a gene: 10. DNA for the CDR3: TGTGCCAGCAGCTTCCTGGACAGGGGGCGGGAGGGTGAAGCTTTCTTT. This translates into CASSFLDRGREGEAFF. The full variable domain, in which reference TRBV11-2 and TRBJ1-1 provide the parts outside the CDR3, is EAGVAQSPRYKIIEKRQSVAFWCNPISGHATLYWYQQILGQGPKLLIQFQNNGVVDDSQLPKDRFSAERLKGVDSTLKIQPAKLEDSAVYLCASSFLDRGREGEAFFGQGTRLTVV.

The table lists this clonotype with many counts. The chain joins TRBV12-3 or TRBV12-4 to TRBJ1-2, with no clear D. This CDR3 is 14 amino acids long. V lost 2 bases to trimming and J lost 0 bases, with 7 bases between them. The CDR3 DNA follows: TGTGCCAGCAGTTTAAAAGCAGCTAACTATGGCTACACCTTC. It specifies CASSLKAANYGYTF.

This clonotype appeared many times. The V call is TRBV20-1, the J call TRBJ2-7; a weak D match, TRBD1 (6 bases). This CDR3 comprises 11 residues. Trimming removed 7 bases from V and 6 bases from J, with 13 bases in between. The germline V gene has CDR1 DFQATT and CDR2 SNEGSKA (reference sequence). The CDR3 bases are TGCAGTGTCCTGACAGGTCTCGAGCAGTACTTC. This gives the protein CSVLTGLEQYF.

This sequence joins TRBV5-6 and TRBJ2-2; D is ambiguous. The V gene's germline CDR1 is SGHDT and CDR2 YYEEEE. This CDR3 has 15 amino acids. With 4 bases removed from V and 7 bases from J, the gap between germline ends came to 17 bases. DNA for the CDR3: TGTGCCAGCAGCCGGACGGTCGAAACAAGCGGGGAGCTGTTTTTT. It translates to CASSRTVETSGELFF.

Note on this clonotype: A much larger clone differs by one base, so this may be a read error. The chain has TRBV11-2 and TRBJ1-1; 8 positions match TRBD1. From germline, CDR1 is SGHAT and CDR2 FQNNGV. The CDR3 contains 16 residues. CDR3 nucleotide sequence: TGTGCCAGCAGCGGCAGACAGGGGAGGGTGAACACTGAAGCTTGCTTT. It codes for CASSGRQGRVNTEACF.

This chain connects TRBV6-1 to TRBJ2-7; D unclear. Germline assignment: CDR1 MNHNS and CDR2 SASEGT. V lost 11 bases to trimming and J lost 0 bases, with 14 bases between them. This CDR3 contains 13 residues. The CDR3 sequence: CASKDAISYEQYF. CDR3 coding DNA: TGTGCCTCTAAGGACGCGATCTCCTACGAGCAGTACTTC.

This clonotype has ten or more counts. This chain joins TRBV10-3 and TRBJ1-1; D gene ambiguous. Germline CDR1 is ENHRY and CDR2 is SYGVKD. The CDR3 sequence is 13 residues long. V was cut by 6 bases and J by 1 base, with 9 bases left in between. The CDR3 is CAISDTANTEAFF. The CDR3 nucleotides read TGTGCCATCAGCGACACCGCGAACACTGAAGCTTTCTTT.

This clonotype showed up many times. This chain links TRBV12-3 or TRBV12-4 with TRBJ1-1, with TRBD1 matching 7 bases. V gave up 5 bases and J gave up 8 bases; unmatched junction bases: 14. This CDR3 is built from 15 residues. The CDR3 region is CASSRSRQGRTEAFF. CDR3 coding DNA: TGTGCCAGCAGTCGCTCAAGACAGGGACGTACAGAAGCTTTCTTT.

This clonotype was counted ten times or more. The CDR3 DNA follows: TGTGCCAGCAGTTTACGCGGCCCCGAGAACACTGAAGCTTTCTTT. Its translation: CASSLRGPENTEAFF. The rearrangement joins TRBV12-3 or TRBV12-4 to TRBJ1-1; D remains unclear. The CDR3 totals 15 residues. The germline V and J ends were trimmed by 2 bases and 1 base, with 11 bases remaining between them.

This clonotype has ten or more counts. The chain employs TRBV6-1 and TRBJ1-1, with D hard to call. CDR1 and CDR2 from the germline V gene are MNHNS and SASEGT. V lost 3 bases to trimming and J lost 0 bases, with 8 bases between them. The CDR3 is made up of 14 amino acids. CDR3 in amino acids: CASSELYMNTEAFF. The CDR3 DNA reads TGTGCCAGCAGTGAGCTTTACATGAACACTGAAGCTTTCTTT.

This clonotype occurred many times. CDR3 region: CASRQSKNTGGEQYF. In DNA, the CDR3 is TGTGCCAGCAGACAATCGAAGAACACCGGGGGAGAGCAGTACTTC. The chain recombines TRBV6-1 with TRBJ2-7; possibly TRBD2 for D (6 bases). The germline gives CDR1 MNHNS, CDR2 SASEGT. The length of the CDR3 is 15 residues. Trimming pared 6 bases from V and 7 bases from J, leaving 22 bases between.

In its sample, this clonotype was seen many times. The CDR3, as DNA: TGCGCCAGCAGCTTGGAAGGGAAAGAAGCTTTCTTT. It yields the protein CASSLEGKEAFF. The chain couples TRBV5-1 to TRBJ1-1; D gene uncertain. The CDR3 has 12 residues. Trimming removed 0 bases from V and 8 bases from J, with 8 bases in between. Germline loops: CDR1 SGHRS, CDR2 YFSETQ.

This clonotype has just a few counts. This sequence joins TRBV18 and TRBJ2-7; D may be TRBD1 (5 bases). The CDR3 length is 12 residues. The ends were cut back, 3 bases at V and 7 bases at J, with 10 bases in the middle. Germline CDR1 KGHSH, CDR2 LQKENI. The CDR3 DNA sequence: TGTGCCAGCTCACCGGCAGGGAAAGAGCAGTACTTC. As protein: CASSPAGKEQYF.

This clonotype was seen only a few times. The CDR3 DNA reads TGTGCCAGCAGCGATACAGGCGAGTACCAAGAGACCCAGTACTTC. Amino acid sequence: CASSDTGEYQETQYF. The chain recombines TRBV9 with TRBJ2-5, with D possibly matching TRBD1 (5 bases). Germline-derived CDR1 and CDR2 are SGDLS and YYNGEE. Between the trimmed V and J ends, which lost 3 bases and 0 bases, there was a span of 12 bases. CDR3 length equals 15 residues.